This is a list of T cell receptor beta chains from one sample in a study of CD8+ T cells in alopecia areata. The assay was immunoSEQ multiplex PCR, and TCRdb's table has in-frame clones only and misses some. In the table there are about 160,000 clones, approximately 65% of which are singletons. The sequencing used CD4+ T cells sorted from blood, collected at week 4, from a patient treated with tofacitinib. All receptors derive from a human donor with alopecia areata. Each CDR3 is given with its conserved first and last residue. Fields, in order: clone size, V gene, J gene, D gene, CDR3 protein, CDR3 DNA. A D gene is named only where the DNA matches it firmly. A clone size is listed for some rows: how often the clone was seen (once, few, many), or a class if it is expanded.

size: .
V: TRBV27
J: TRBJ2-7
D: .
CDR3: CASSIRDRNEQYF
DNA: TGTGCCAGCAGTATCCGGGACCGGAACGAGCAGTACTTC

size: .
V: TRBV29-1
J: TRBJ2-5
D: .
CDR3: CSVVTEQETQYF
DNA: TGCAGCGTTGTGACAGAACAAGAGACCCAGTACTTC

size: .
V: TRBV25-1
J: TRBJ1-4
D: .
CDR3: CASSELITSSEKLFF
DNA: TGTGCCAGCAGTGAATTGATAACATCGTCCGAAAAACTGTTTTTT

size: .
V: TRBV7-9
J: TRBJ2-7
D: .
CDR3: CASSLGRGSLYEQYF
DNA: TGTGCCAGCAGCTTAGGACGGGGGTCCTTATACGAGCAGTACTTC

size: .
V: TRBV30
J: TRBJ1-1
D: .
CDR3: CAWTGGNTEAFF
DNA: TGTGCCTGGACAGGAGGGAACACTGAAGCTTTCTTT

size: .
V: TRBV29-1
J: TRBJ2-3
D: .
CDR3: CSVGGGQSTDTQYF
DNA: TGCAGCGTCGGGGGGGGACAGAGCACAGATACGCAGTATTTT

size: .
V: TRBV29-1
J: TRBJ1-1
D: .
CDR3: CSVAWGGETEAFF
DNA: TGCAGCGTTGCGTGGGGGGGAGAAACTGAAGCTTTCTTT

size: .
V: TRBV5-6
J: TRBJ1-5
D: TRBD1
CDR3: CASSRRTGGWQPQHF
DNA: TGTGCCAGCAGTCGGAGGACAGGGGGATGGCAGCCCCAGCATTTT

size: few
V: TRBV29-1
J: TRBJ1-2
D: .
CDR3: CSVRDDGLGGYGYTF
DNA: TGCAGCGTTAGAGATGATGGGCTCGGGGGATATGGCTACACCTTC

size: .
V: TRBV5-1
J: TRBJ2-7
D: TRBD1
CDR3: CASSLNRGGYEQYF
DNA: TGCGCCAGCAGCTTGAACAGGGGCGGCTACGAGCAGTACTTC

size: .
V: TRBV5-4
J: TRBJ1-1
D: .
CDR3: CASSLDREGTAFF
DNA: TGTGCCAGCAGCTTGGACAGGGAGGGTACAGCTTTCTTT

size: .
V: TRBV9
J: TRBJ2-2
D: .
CDR3: CASSARVNTGELFF
DNA: TGTGCCAGCAGCGCGAGGGTGAACACCGGGGAGCTGTTTTTT

size: .
V: TRBV29-1
J: TRBJ1-2
D: .
CDR3: CSDLSSWVGGYTF
DNA: TGCAGCGACTTGAGTTCCTGGGTAGGAGGCTACACCTTC

size: .
V: TRBV14
J: TRBJ1-6
D: .
CDR3: CASSQSYNSPLHF
DNA: TGTGCCAGCAGCCAATCCTATAATTCACCCCTCCACTTT

size: .
V: TRBV29-1
J: TRBJ1-1
D: .
CDR3: CSVEPGTFTEAFF
DNA: TGCAGCGTTGAGCCAGGGACTTTCACTGAAGCTTTCTTT

size: few
V: TRBV6-5
J: TRBJ1-1
D: .
CDR3: CASSYMEGFRSTEAFF
DNA: TGTGCCAGCAGTTACATGGAGGGTTTTCGGAGCACTGAAGCTTTCTTT

size: .
V: TRBV4-1
J: TRBJ1-2
D: .
CDR3: CASSQGSSNYGYTF
DNA: TGCGCCAGCAGCCAAGGGTCCTCTAACTATGGCTACACCTTC

size: .
V: TRBV19
J: TRBJ2-3
D: TRBD2
CDR3: CASCGGGFTDTQYF
DNA: TGTGCCAGTTGCGGGGGGGGATTCACAGATACGCAGTATTTT

size: .
V: TRBV29-1
J: TRBJ1-2
D: .
CDR3: CSVDKATNYGYTF
DNA: TGCAGCGTAGACAAGGCAACTAACTATGGCTACACCTTC

size: .
V: TRBV7-9
J: TRBJ1-4
D: TRBD1
CDR3: CASSPSQGVNEKLFF
DNA: TGTGCCAGCAGCCCTTCCCAGGGGGTTAATGAAAAACTGTTTTTT

size: .
V: TRBV29-1
J: TRBJ2-2
D: .
CDR3: CSVGTGPGELFF
DNA: TGCAGCGTTGGTACGGGTCCCGGGGAGCTGTTTTTT

size: once
V: TRBV29-1
J: TRBJ1-1
D: .
CDR3: CSLPGTQNTEAFF
DNA: TGCAGCTTACCCGGGACACAGAACACTGAAGCTTTCTTT